One and the same sample provided the 2 T cell receptor beta chains below, sequenced in a study of shared T cell receptors in the human thymus. The protocol was immunoSEQ multiplex PCR, while the TCRdb copy is restricted to in-frame clones and leaves out a portion. The table has about 660,000 clones, around 87% seen once; the top ten hold more than 0.009%. These same records also appear under a second study, on human thymus T cells.

Sequenced: thymocytes. These receptors all come from a boy younger than two with a congenital heart defect.

This clone was seen only a few times. The chain carries TRBV7-9 and TRBJ2-2, with TRBD1 identical over 11 bases. Germline V lookup: CDR1 SEHNR, CDR2 FQNEAQ (reference sequence). The CDR3 has 19 amino acids. V gave up 7 bases and J gave up 6 bases; unmatched junction bases: 19. CDR3 sequence reads: CASTTTDRGHWGTAGELFF. For the CDR3, the DNA is TGTGCCAGCACCACCACGGACAGGGGGCATTGGGGGACAGCCGGGGAGCTGTTTTTT.

The V and J genes are TRBV19 and TRBJ1-5; 7 nucleotides agree with TRBD1. The V and J ends lost 4 bases and 9 bases, in that order; junction bases with no gene match: 6. Per germline, CDR1 LNHDA and CDR2 SQIVND (reference sequence). CDR3 size: 13 residues. The chain's CDR3 is CASSTTGSRPQHF. CDR3 bases: TGTGCCAGTAGTACGACAGGGTCACGGCCCCAGCATTTT. The full variable domain, its missing parts supplied by reference TRBV19 and TRBJ1-5, is DGGITQSPKYLFRKEGQNVTLSCEQNLNHDAMYWYRQDPGQGLRLIYYSQIVNDFQKGDIAEGYSVSREKKESFPLTVTSAQKNPTAFYLCASSTTGSRPQHFGDGTRLSIL.